The clone carrying this TCR beta chain was observed a single time. Its antigen remains unknown. This specimen belongs to a study of T cells in Graves' hyperthyroidism and ophthalmopathy. Germline V gene lookup returns CDR1 SNHLY and CDR2 FYNNEI. The junction had 10 bases not matched to a gene; V was cut back by 5 bases and J by 4 bases. CDR3 size: 15 residues. Study-level results: Ophthalmopathy could be told apart from stable hyperthyroidism with a 13 V-J model.

The definition of stable Graves' hyperthyroidism was no ophthalmopathy progression within 18 months. Amplified TCR beta CDR3 regions derived from RNA transcripts. The TCR CDR3 first-round RT-PCR relied on the HTBI primer set. TCRdb re-called the multiplex PCR reads through MiXCR, storing one row per CDR3 protein. This sample has about 480,000 distinct CDR3 sequences, with roughly an eighth found just once. The TCR was taken from a woman younger than 30 with Graves' hyperthyroidism. The sequenced material came from blood. The chain joins TRBV2 to TRBJ2-5, with 7 bases that match TRBD2. In nucleotides, the CDR3 is TGTGCCAGCAGTCCCACCTCTGGCGGGAGAGAGACCCAGTACTTC. Translated, it gives CASSPTSGGRETQYF.